This is a list of T cell receptor beta chains from one sample in a study of regulatory T cells in long-lasting Graves disease. TCRdb redid the calling of the multiplex PCR reads with MiXCR, one entry per CDR3 protein. Seen here are about 450,000 distinct CDR3 sequences, about a quarter observed once, and the top ten hold about a quarter. The sequences come from peripheral blood mononuclear cells (PBMCs), collected when the disease was refractory, from a patient treated with antithyroid drugs. These receptors originate from a female donor with Graves disease. Each CDR3 is given with its conserved first and last residue. A D gene is named only where the DNA matches it firmly. Size tells how often a clone was seen (once, few, many) or the class of an expanded clone, and some rows leave it out.

cdr3_nt: TGTGCCAGCAGTGAATCGACAGGGGCTAACTATGGCTACACCTTC
cdr3_aa: CASSESTGANYGYTF
v_call: TRBV25-1
clone_size: few
j_call: TRBJ1-2
d_call: TRBD1

cdr3_nt: TGTGCCAGCAGCCTGACAGGGGCGACTCAGAACACTGAAGCTTTCTTT
cdr3_aa: CASSLTGATQNTEAFF
v_call: TRBV7-9
clone_size: .
j_call: TRBJ1-1
d_call: TRBD1

cdr3_nt: TGTGCCAGCGGGCGGCCGAACCAGTACTTC
cdr3_aa: CASGRPNQYF
v_call: TRBV6-2/TRBV6-3
clone_size: .
j_call: TRBJ2-5
d_call: .

cdr3_nt: TGTGCCTGGAGTCTCGGGACCGAATATCACTTC
cdr3_aa: CAWSLGTEYHF
v_call: TRBV30
clone_size: .
j_call: TRBJ2-7
d_call: .

cdr3_nt: TGTGCCAGCAGCTTGGTCCGACAGGGGGTGATTTCCGGCTACACCTTC
cdr3_aa: CASSLVRQGVISGYTF
v_call: TRBV11-2
clone_size: .
j_call: TRBJ1-2
d_call: TRBD1

cdr3_nt: TGTGCCAGCAGTTTCCCCGGCATGGAAACCGGGGAGCTGTTTTTT
cdr3_aa: CASSFPGMETGELFF
v_call: TRBV6-5
clone_size: many
j_call: TRBJ2-2
d_call: .

cdr3_nt: TGTGCCAGCAGCCTTACATTGACAGAGATCTACGAGCAGTACTTC
cdr3_aa: CASSLTLTEIYEQYF
v_call: TRBV11-2
clone_size: few
j_call: TRBJ2-7
d_call: .

cdr3_nt: TGTGCCAGCAGCCCCGGGGCAGCGACGGAGATGAACACTGAAGCTTTCTTT
cdr3_aa: CASSPGAATEMNTEAFF
v_call: TRBV11-3
clone_size: few
j_call: TRBJ1-1
d_call: .

cdr3_nt: TGCGCCAGCAGCCAAGTATTAGGTTTGGCTTTCTTT
cdr3_aa: CASSQVLGLAFF
v_call: TRBV11-2
clone_size: few
j_call: TRBJ1-1
d_call: .

cdr3_nt: TGTGCCAGTAGTATATTCAGGGAAGACTATGGCTACACCTTT
cdr3_aa: CASSIFREDYGYTF
v_call: TRBV19
clone_size: few
j_call: TRBJ1-2
d_call: .